This TCR beta chain was profiled in a study of blood T cell repertoires in COVID-19. The repertoire was sequenced with immunoSEQ multiplex PCR; TCRdb's copy has only in-frame clones and lacks some. Here the sample spans some 77,000 clones, around 81% being singletons. V lost 4 bases and J lost 7, with 11 bases in between. CDR3 size: 13 residues. The V gene's germline CDR1 is SGHNT and CDR2 YENEEA. The chain employs TRBV11-3 and TRBJ2-1; D may be TRBD2 (6 bases). The source of this sequence is a woman between 65 and 79 years old with acute or convalescent COVID-19. The sample taken for sequencing was peripheral blood. In DNA form, the CDR3 reads TGTGCCAGCAGCTCCGCTGCGGGGAATGAGCAGTTCTTC. Translation: CASSSAAGNEQFF.